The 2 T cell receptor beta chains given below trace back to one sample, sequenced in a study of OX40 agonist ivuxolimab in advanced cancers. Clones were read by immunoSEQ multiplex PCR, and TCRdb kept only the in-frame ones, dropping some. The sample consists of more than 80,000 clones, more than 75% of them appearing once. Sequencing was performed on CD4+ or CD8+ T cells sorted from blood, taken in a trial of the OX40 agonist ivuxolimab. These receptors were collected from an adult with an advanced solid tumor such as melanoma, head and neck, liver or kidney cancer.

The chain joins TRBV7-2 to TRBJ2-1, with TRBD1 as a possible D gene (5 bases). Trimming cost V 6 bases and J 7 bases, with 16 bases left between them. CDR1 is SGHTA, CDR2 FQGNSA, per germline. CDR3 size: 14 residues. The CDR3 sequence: CASRPGLDLNEQFF. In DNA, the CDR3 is TGTGCCAGCAGACCAGGGTTGGACCTGAATGAGCAGTTCTTC.

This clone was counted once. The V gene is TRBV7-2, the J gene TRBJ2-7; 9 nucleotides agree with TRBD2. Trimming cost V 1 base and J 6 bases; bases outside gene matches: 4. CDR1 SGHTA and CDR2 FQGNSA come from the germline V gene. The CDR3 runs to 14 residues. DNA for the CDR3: TGTGCCAGCAGCTTAGATAGTAGCGGGGGCGAGCAGTACTTC. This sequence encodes CASSLDSSGGEQYF. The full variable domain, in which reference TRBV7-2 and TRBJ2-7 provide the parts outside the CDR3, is GAGVSQSPSNKVTEKGKDVELRCDPISGHTALYWYRQSLGQGLEFLIYFQGNSAPDKSGLPSDRFSAERTGGSVSTLTIQRTQQEDSAVYLCASSLDSSGGEQYFGPGTRLTVT.